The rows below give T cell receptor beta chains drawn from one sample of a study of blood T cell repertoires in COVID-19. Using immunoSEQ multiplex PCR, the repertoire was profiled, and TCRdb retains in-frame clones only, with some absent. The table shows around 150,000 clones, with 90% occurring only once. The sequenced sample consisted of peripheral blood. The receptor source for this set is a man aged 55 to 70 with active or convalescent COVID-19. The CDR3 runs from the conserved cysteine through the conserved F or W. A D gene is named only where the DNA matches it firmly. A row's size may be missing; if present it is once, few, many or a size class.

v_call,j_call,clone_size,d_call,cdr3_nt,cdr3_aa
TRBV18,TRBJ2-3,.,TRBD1,TGTGCCAGCTCACCGTCCTCAGGACAGGAGGACCCAGATACGCAGTATTTT,CASSPSSGQEDPDTQYF
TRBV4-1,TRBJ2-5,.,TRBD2,TGCGCCAGCAGCCAGGAGTATAGCGGGAGTTGGCAAGAGACCCAGTACTTC,CASSQEYSGSWQETQYF
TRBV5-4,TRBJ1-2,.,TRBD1,TGTGCCAGCAGAGCGAGGGACAGACGAATCTATGGCTACACCTTC,CASRARDRRIYGYTF
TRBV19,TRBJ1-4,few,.,TGTGCCAGTAGTATTCGGAGGGAAAAACTGTTTTTT,CASSIRREKLFF
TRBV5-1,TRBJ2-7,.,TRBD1,TGCGCCAGCAGCATGGACAGGGGCAACGAGCAGTACTTC,CASSMDRGNEQYF
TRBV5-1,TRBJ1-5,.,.,TGCGCCAGCAGATCCGACATCAATAGCAATCAGCCCCAGCATTTT,CASRSDINSNQPQHF
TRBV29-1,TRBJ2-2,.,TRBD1,TGCAGCGTTGCTGGACAGGGGGCAATTACTACCGGGGAGCTGTTTTTT,CSVAGQGAITTGELFF
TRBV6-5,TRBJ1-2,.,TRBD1,TGTGCCAGCAGTCCTCCGGACAGGTCTGGCTATGGCTACACCTTC,CASSPPDRSGYGYTF
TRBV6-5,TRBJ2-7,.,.,TGTGCCAGCAGTTATTCCACGGGACATTATGCCTACGAGCAGTACTTC,CASSYSTGHYAYEQYF
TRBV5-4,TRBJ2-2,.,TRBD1,TGTGCCAGCAGCTGGGACAGGGCCGGGGAGCTGTTTTTT,CASSWDRAGELFF
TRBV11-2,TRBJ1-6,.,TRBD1,TGTGCCAGCAGCTTATACGGGACAGGGGATTCCCCCCTCCACTTT,CASSLYGTGDSPLHF
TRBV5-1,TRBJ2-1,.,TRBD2,TGCGCCAGCAGCTTGTCGCTAGCGGGAATACCCAATGAGCAGTTCTTC,CASSLSLAGIPNEQFF
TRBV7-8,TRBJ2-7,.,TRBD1,TGTGCCAGCAGCTTAGGCAGACAGGGGGCGGGCGAGCAGTACTTC,CASSLGRQGAGEQYF
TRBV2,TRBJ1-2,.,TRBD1,TGTGCCAGCAGAGAAGAAAGAGGGGGCCGTGGCTACACCTTC,CASREERGGRGYTF
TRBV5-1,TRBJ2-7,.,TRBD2,TGCGCCAGCAGCTCACAACTAGCGGGAGATATAAACGAGCAGTACTTC,CASSSQLAGDINEQYF
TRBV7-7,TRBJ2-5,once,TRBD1,TGTGCCAGCAGCAAAAACAGGGGGCGGGAGGAGACCCAGTACTTC,CASSKNRGREETQYF
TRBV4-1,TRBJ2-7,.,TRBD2,TGCGCCAGCAGCCACAAACTTGCGACTCTAGCGGGGGTCTACGAGCAGTACTTC,CASSHKLATLAGVYEQYF
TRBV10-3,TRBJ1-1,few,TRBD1,TGTGCCATCACCCAGGACAGGGGGCAAACTGAAGCTTTCTTT,CAITQDRGQTEAFF
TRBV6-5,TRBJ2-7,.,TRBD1,TGTGCCAGCAGTTACGGGACAGGGGCGTCGGAGCAGTACTTC,CASSYGTGASEQYF
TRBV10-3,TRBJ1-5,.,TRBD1,TGTGCCATCAGTGAGGTGACAGGGTTAAATCAGCCCCAGCATTTT,CAISEVTGLNQPQHF
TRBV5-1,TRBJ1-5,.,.,TGCGCCAGCAGCTTGGGGGCGGGGGTCGATCAGCCCCAGCATTTT,CASSLGAGVDQPQHF
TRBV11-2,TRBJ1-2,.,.,TGTGCCAGCAGCTTAACTCCCAACTATGGCTACACCTTC,CASSLTPNYGYTF
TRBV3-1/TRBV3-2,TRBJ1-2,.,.,TGTGCCAGCAGCCAAGAAGGCGCAGGCTATGGCTACACCTTC,CASSQEGAGYGYTF
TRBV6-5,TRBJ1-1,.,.,TGTGCCAGCAGTAACTTTATAGGACAGTCGAACACTGAAGCTTTCTTT,CASSNFIGQSNTEAFF